Listed below are T cell receptor beta chains from one sample, sequenced in a study of T cell responses to AZD1222 COVID-19 vaccine. Only in-frame clones appear in the TCRdb table, and some are missing; sequencing was by immunoSEQ multiplex PCR. The sample lists 75,000 to 100,000 clones, around nine tenths occurring once. The sequenced sample was peripheral blood, obtained on day 0 of MenACWY control vaccination. These receptors came from an adult in good health. CDR3s include the opening cysteine and the closing phenylalanine or tryptophan.

j_gene,v_gene,CDR3aa
TRBJ2-5,TRBV20-1,CSAGQQETQYF
TRBJ1-1,TRBV7-3,CASSNDRGRGEAFF
TRBJ1-6,TRBV11-2,CASSTEGGAGNSPLHF
TRBJ2-2,TRBV30,CAWSELAGGDGELFF
TRBJ1-2,TRBV6-5,CASRPGTERGYTF
TRBJ2-6,TRBV19,CASSARSRESGANVLTF
TRBJ2-2,TRBV6-4,CASSVGENTGELFF
TRBJ1-4,TRBV2,CASTFPAGRTNEKLFF
TRBJ2-7,TRBV5-4,CASSLEPGAVGYEQYF
TRBJ1-1,TRBV7-3,CASSLGENTEAFF
TRBJ2-7,TRBV27,CASSLQDRPTYEQYF
TRBJ1-1,TRBV6-2/TRBV6-3,CASSLLRMGTTEAFF
TRBJ1-2,TRBV6-5,CASRESGDRKRIGTF
TRBJ2-7,TRBV3-1/TRBV3-2,CASSLSDGGDIYEQYF
TRBJ2-7,TRBV6-1,CASSEGQGNIREQYF
TRBJ1-1,TRBV19,CASSSTGDSEAFF
TRBJ2-1,TRBV6-1,CASSEYSQNNEQFF
TRBJ1-5,TRBV6-6,CASSVQYSNQPQHF
TRBJ2-5,TRBV9,CASSVARGETQYF
TRBJ1-6,TRBV18,CASSPDRASNSPLHF
TRBJ1-6,TRBV27,CASSFRIDYNSPLHF
TRBJ1-5,TRBV6-2/TRBV6-3,CASTPILTQRYNQPQHF
TRBJ1-1,TRBV18,CASSPNRNTEAFF
TRBJ1-2,TRBV6-1,CASSEAPGDGYTF
TRBJ1-3,TRBV25-1,CASRTENSGNTIYF
TRBJ2-1,TRBV7-2,CASSLTGSSYNEQFF
TRBJ1-3,TRBV19,CASTLNPHTIYF
TRBJ1-5,TRBV7-2,CASSLTGGPQHF
TRBJ2-3,TRBV7-2,CASSSRDSTDTQYF
TRBJ1-2,TRBV5-1,CASSRGGNYGYTF
TRBJ2-2,TRBV4-1,CASSQETGGNTGELFF
TRBJ2-3,TRBV9,CASSVGGGGTDTQYF
TRBJ1-5,TRBV30,CAWSSGGISNQPQHF
TRBJ2-7,TRBV30,CAWSVRGEQYF
TRBJ2-7,TRBV25-1,CASSQGTGDDIWSYEQYF
TRBJ1-3,TRBV12-3/TRBV12-4,CASSLVAGNTIYF
TRBJ1-3,TRBV6-2/TRBV6-3,CASSYSRFPGNTIYF
TRBJ2-3,TRBV7-8,CASSLRSAAGASTDTQYF